These 16 T cell receptor beta chains were all obtained from the same sample, sequenced in a study of breast tumors, draining lymph nodes, adjacent tissues. MiXCR, run by TCRdb on the multiplex PCR reads, gives a single entry per CDR3 protein. The table records 20,000 to 25,000 distinct CDR3 sequences, about 70% of them present only once. The sequencing input was tumor-adjacent breast tissue. The source of these receptors is a female donor with breast cancer. Some clones in this sample may be carry-over from other donors' samples.

The V call is TRBV9, the J call TRBJ2-3; unclear D gene. Germline V CDR1 and CDR2: SGDLS, YYNGEE. Trimming removed 0 bases at V and 3 bases at J, with 2 bases between. CDR3 size: 12 residues. This CDR3 reads CASSVGTDTQYF. CDR3 coding DNA: TGTGCCAGCAGCGTAGGGACAGATACGCAGTATTTT.

The chain uses TRBV12-3 or TRBV12-4 and TRBJ2-3; no clear D. The V end was cut by 6 bases, the J end by 0 bases, with 10 bases between. The CDR3 is 14 residues long. The CDR3, as DNA: TGTGCCAGCAGAGAGAGAGAAAGCACAGATACGCAGTATTTT. This translates into CASRERESTDTQYF.

The chain carries TRBV19 and TRBJ2-7; D uncertain. The CDR3 is 13 residues long. V lost 6 bases, J lost 3 bases, and 12 bases lay in between. Germline V gene lookup returns CDR1 LNHDA and CDR2 SQIVND (reference sequence). The CDR3 DNA follows: TGTGCCAGTAGCGGACGCTTGGGCTACGAGCAGTACTTC. Its protein product is CASSGRLGYEQYF.

The chain combines TRBV24-1 with TRBJ2-5, with D hard to call. V lost 2 bases and J 4 bases, leaving 7 bases between the germline ends. This CDR3 has 13 residues. Germline V CDR1 and CDR2: KGHDR, SFDVKD. The CDR3 protein is CATSDSTLETQYF. CDR3 DNA sequence: TGTGCCACCAGTGATTCCACGCTAGAGACCCAGTACTTC.

This sequence joins TRBV7-3 and TRBJ2-7; 13 nucleotides align to TRBD2. J was trimmed by 3 bases and V by 4 bases; bases with no gene match: 15. Germline values: CDR1 SGHTA, CDR2 FQGTGA. The CDR3 contains 19 residues. The CDR3, as DNA: TGTGCCAGCAGCTCGACTAAGGGACTAGCGGGGAAACCACGCTACGAGCAGTACTTC. Residues: CASSSTKGLAGKPRYEQYF.

The chain joins TRBV11-2 to TRBJ1-2; unclear D gene. The V gene lost 3 bases and the J gene lost 4 bases, with 12 bases spanning the gap. CDR1 SGHAT and CDR2 FQNNGV come from the germline V gene. This CDR3 region has 14 residues. For the CDR3, the DNA is TGTGCCAGCAGCTTGTCGACACCGCCCTATGGCTACACCTTC. Translating gives CASSLSTPPYGYTF.

Concerning this clonotype: At one end the junction does not follow the germline gene, possibly because of a read error. The CDR3, as DNA: TGTGCCAGCAGCTTCTTGACTAGCGGGGGCATCCATGAGCGGTTCTTC. Translating gives CASSFLTSGGIHERFF. V gene TRBV7-9 combines with J gene TRBJ2-1; 12 bases agree with TRBD2. Per the germline V gene, CDR1 is SEHNR and CDR2 is FQNEAQ (reference sequence). The CDR3 covers 16 residues. Combining the CDR3 with reference TRBV7-9 and TRBJ2-1 gives the whole variable domain DTGVSQNPRHKITKRGQNVTFRCDPISEHNRLYWYRQTLGQGPEFLTYFQNEAQLEKSRLLSDRFSAERPKGSFSTLEIQRTEQGDSAMYLCASSFLTSGGIHERFFGPGTRLTVL.

The V call is TRBV7-2, the J call TRBJ1-4; 8 bases match TRBD1. The V segment lost 4 bases and the J segment 10 bases; nucleotides outside the gene matches: 5. CDR3 length equals 13 residues. The V gene's germline CDR1 is SGHTA and CDR2 FQGNSA. CDR3 sequence: CASSSYRGGKLFF. The DNA for the CDR3 is TGTGCCAGCAGCTCATACAGGGGGGGAAAACTGTTTTTT.

V is TRBV5-1 and J is TRBJ1-2; tentative D call: TRBD1 (5 bases). The CDR3 spans 13 residues. CDR1 and CDR2 (germline): SGHRS, YFSETQ. Between the trimmed V and J ends, which lost 0 bases and 8 bases, there was a span of 11 bases. DNA of the CDR3: TGCGCCAGCAGCTTGGACTTGGGGGGAGGCTACACCTTC. It yields the protein CASSLDLGGGYTF.

The rearrangement uses TRBV20-1 and TRBJ1-2; D is unresolved. CDR1 and CDR2 from the germline V gene are DFQATT and SNEGSKA (reference sequence). V lost 4 bases and J 4 bases, leaving 10 bases between the germline ends. The CDR3 spans 12 residues. The chain's CDR3 is CSATLRGYGYTF. Here the CDR3 DNA reads TGCAGTGCTACTCTTCGGGGCTATGGCTACACCTTC.

This clonotype appeared a few times. The chain has TRBV11-2 and TRBJ2-3; TRBD2 agrees at 10 bases. The V gene's germline CDR1 is SGHAT and CDR2 FQNNGV. Germline trimming cut 1 base from V and 2 bases from J; bases unmatched to any gene: 15. The CDR3 is 20 amino acids. CDR3 protein: CASSLAPGLAGVDPTDTQYF. CDR3 sequence (DNA): TGTGCCAGCAGCTTAGCCCCCGGGCTAGCGGGAGTGGACCCCACAGATACGCAGTATTTT. Using reference TRBV11-2 and TRBJ2-3 for the parts outside the CDR3, the full variable domain is EAGVAQSPRYKIIEKRQSVAFWCNPISGHATLYWYQQILGQGPKLLIQFQNNGVVDDSQLPKDRFSAERLKGVDSTLKIQPAKLEDSAVYLCASSLAPGLAGVDPTDTQYFGPGTRLTVL.

Many counts were recorded for this clonotype. The chain combines TRBV19 with TRBJ2-3; 7 positions agree with TRBD2. With 3 bases clipped from V and 1 base from J, the junction kept 7 bases outside the gene matches. Germline V gene data show CDR1 as LNHDA and CDR2 as SQIVND (reference sequence). The CDR3 is 16 residues long. The chain's CDR3 is CASSMQGGSRTDTQYF. CDR3 nucleotide sequence: TGTGCCAGTAGTATGCAGGGCGGGAGTCGCACAGATACGCAGTATTTT.

V gene TRBV6-5 combines with J gene TRBJ1-6, with TRBD1 identical over 8 bases. From germline, CDR1 is MNHEY and CDR2 SVGAGI. The CDR3 covers 14 residues. J lost 7 bases, V lost 7 bases, and 6 bases had no gene match. DNA of the CDR3: TGTGCCAGCACCCTAACAGGGGGGAATTCACCCCTCCACTTT. It yields the protein CASTLTGGNSPLHF.

Many counts were recorded for this clonotype. This chain joins TRBV6-5 and TRBJ2-1; 12 bases are shared with TRBD2. The CDR3 has 15 residues. CDR1 and CDR2 from the germline V gene are MNHEY and SVGAGI. With 4 bases clipped from V and 4 bases from J, the junction kept 2 bases outside the gene matches. For the CDR3, the DNA is TGTGCCAGCAGTTGGACTAGCGGGGAGTACAATGAGCAGTTCTTC. It translates to CASSWTSGEYNEQFF.

The rearrangement uses TRBV7-3 and TRBJ2-3; tentatively, D is TRBD2 (5 bases). The V gene's germline CDR1 is SGHTA and CDR2 FQGTGA. Trimming pared 5 bases from V and 4 bases from J, leaving 10 bases between. The CDR3 extends over 13 amino acids. The CDR3 DNA reads TGTGCCAGCAGCCCCTATAGCGCAGATACGCAGTATTTT. As protein: CASSPYSADTQYF. Variable domain in full (rest from reference TRBV7-3 and TRBJ2-3): GAGVSQTPSNKVTEKGKYVELRCDPISGHTALYWYRQSLGQGPEFLIYFQGTGAADDSGLPNDRFFAVRPEGSVSTLKIQRTERGDSAVYLCASSPYSADTQYFGPGTRLTVL.

The chain carries TRBV5-4 and TRBJ2-1; the D is unclear. V dropped 0 bases and J dropped 4 bases, with 2 bases sitting between them. The CDR3 covers 12 residues. Germline loops: CDR1 SGHNT, CDR2 YYREEE (reference sequence). The CDR3 DNA reads as TGTGCCAGCAGCTTGGTTTACAATGAGCAGTTCTTC. Translated: CASSLVYNEQFF. The whole variable domain, filled in from reference TRBV5-4 and TRBJ2-1, reads ETGVTQSPTHLIKTRGQQVTLRCSSQSGHNTVSWYQQALGQGPQFIFQYYREEENGRGNFPPRFSGLQFPNYSSELNVNALELDDSALYLCASSLVYNEQFFGPGTRLTVL.